This record looks at one T cell receptor (beta chain) sequence and its context. This entry is derived from a study of blood T cell repertoires in COVID-19. Study context: Material from acute and convalescent COVID-19 was sourced from the United States, Italy and Spain.

The germline V and J ends were trimmed by 0 bases and 2 bases, with 10 bases remaining between them. Germline lookup yields CDR1 SGHRS and CDR2 YFSETQ. This CDR3 region has 15 residues. Source study methods: Reference gene primer amplification yielded estimated nucleated cell counts. Measured with immunoSEQ multiplex PCR; TCRdb has only the in-frame clones, and not every one. V and J calls and clone size come straight from that table; D and trimming were deduced from the DNA. The sample has fewer than 400,000 clones, more than 90% seen once; the top ten hold about 18%. V and J are TRBV5-1 and TRBJ2-3; perhaps TRBD2 as D (6 bases). The TCR comes from a young woman who had recovered from COVID-19. The sample consisted of PBMCs or T cells enriched from blood (not recorded which). The CDR3 coding sequence is TGCGCCAGCAGCTTGGTGGGAGGTGTCACAGATACGCAGTATTTT. Its protein product is CASSLVGGVTDTQYF.